This T cell receptor beta chain originates from a study of CD4 and CD8 cells across lung adenocarcinoma regions (dated by TCRdb to about 2018). Turning to the overall study: Intratumor heterogeneity of the T cell receptor repertoire was examined by comparing tumor centers with tumor margins.

From cysteine to phenylalanine, the CDR3 is 15 amino acids long. Only the CDR3 portion is preserved as DNA: 45 bases, with reading frame beginning at the first base. The junction shows trimming of 6 bases on V and 7 bases on J, plus 22 bases between the germline ends. The CDR1 and CDR2 encoded by the germline V gene (reference sequence) are DFQATT and SNEGSKA. Donors were patients with localized lung adenocarcinoma, a subtype of non-small cell lung cancer. The margins of localized lung adenocarcinomas were where the samples came from. For TCR repertoire analysis, CD4+ T cells taken from tumor tissue were profiled apart from CD8+ T cells. Comment on this clonotype: What antigen it recognizes has not been identified. The record has no base qualities; no much larger clone is one base away.

Libraries were prepared through PCR. Sequencing used a HiSeq X Ten. In-frame beta chains were kept once TCRdb had trimmed the public reads at Q25 with fastp and called clones with MiXCR. Each CDR3 protein appears once, grouped with its most common genes and DNA. The sample table holds about 3,700 distinct CDR3 sequences, of which roughly 51% were seen once. About 24% of the sample lies in the top ten. The TCR was taken from a female donor with lung adenocarcinoma. The CD4 and CD8 labels of this study may be unreliable. Sequenced input: CD4+ T cells from the margin of a lung tumor. The sample's cell subset or site, from its label and the paper: tumor margin region. The chain joins TRBV20-1 to TRBJ2-1; the D gene is possibly TRBD2, with 6 bases matching. CDR3 sequence: CSAHPSVTFLNEQFF. The sequenced DNA is TGCAGTGCCCATCCTAGCGTCACTTTCTTGAATGAGCAGTTCTTC.